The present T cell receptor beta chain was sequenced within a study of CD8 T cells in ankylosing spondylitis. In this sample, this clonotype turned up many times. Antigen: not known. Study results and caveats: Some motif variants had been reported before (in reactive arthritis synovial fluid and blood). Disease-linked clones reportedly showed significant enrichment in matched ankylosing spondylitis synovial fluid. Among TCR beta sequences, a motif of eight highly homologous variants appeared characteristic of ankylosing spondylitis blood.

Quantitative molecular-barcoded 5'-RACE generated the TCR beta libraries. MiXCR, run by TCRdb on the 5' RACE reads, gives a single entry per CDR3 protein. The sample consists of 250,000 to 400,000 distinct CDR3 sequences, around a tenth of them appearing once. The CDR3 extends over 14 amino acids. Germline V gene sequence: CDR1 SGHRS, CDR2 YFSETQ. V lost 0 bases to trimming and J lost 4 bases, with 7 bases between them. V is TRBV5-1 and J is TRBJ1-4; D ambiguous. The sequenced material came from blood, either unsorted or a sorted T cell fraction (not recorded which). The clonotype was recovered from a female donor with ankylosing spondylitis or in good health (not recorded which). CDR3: CASSLESHNEKLFF. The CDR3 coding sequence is TGCGCCAGCAGCTTGGAATCCCATAATGAAAAACTGTTTTTT.